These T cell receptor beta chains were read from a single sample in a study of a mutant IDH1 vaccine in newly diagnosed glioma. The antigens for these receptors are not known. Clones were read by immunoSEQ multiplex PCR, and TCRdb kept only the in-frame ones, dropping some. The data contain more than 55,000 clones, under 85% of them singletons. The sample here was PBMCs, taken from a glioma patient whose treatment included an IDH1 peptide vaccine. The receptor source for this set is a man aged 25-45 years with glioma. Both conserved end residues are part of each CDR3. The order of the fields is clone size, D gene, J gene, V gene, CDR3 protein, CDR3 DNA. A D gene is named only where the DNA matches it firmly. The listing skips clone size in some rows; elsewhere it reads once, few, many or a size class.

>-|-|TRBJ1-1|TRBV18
CASLQTAAETFF
TGTGCCAGCTTACAGACGGCGGCTGAAACTTTCTTT
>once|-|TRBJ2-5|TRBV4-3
CASSQDSSLKETQYF
TGCGCCAGCAGCCAAGATAGCTCCCTTAAAGAGACCCAGTACTTC
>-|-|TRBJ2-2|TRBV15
CATSREGTGELFF
TGTGCCACCAGCAGAGAAGGGACCGGGGAGCTGTTTTTT
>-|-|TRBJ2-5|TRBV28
CASSLFAPQETQYF
TGTGCCAGCAGCCTATTCGCACCACAAGAGACCCAGTACTTC
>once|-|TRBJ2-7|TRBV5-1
CASSLNGKTTPQYF
TGCGCCAGCAGCTTGAATGGAAAGACTACCCCCCAGTACTTC
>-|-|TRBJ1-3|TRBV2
CASSGHTIYF
TGTGCCAGCTCCGGCCACACCATATATTTT
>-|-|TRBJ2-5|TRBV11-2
CASSLLPGQEAQYF
TGTGCCAGCAGCTTACTGCCAGGGCAAGAGGCCCAGTACTTC
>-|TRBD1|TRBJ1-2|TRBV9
CASSTQGARGGYTF
TGTGCCAGCAGCACCCAGGGGGCGCGAGGTGGCTACACCTTC
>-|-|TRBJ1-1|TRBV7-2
CASSFGGSTEAFF
TGTGCCAGCAGCTTTGGGGGCAGCACTGAAGCTTTCTTT
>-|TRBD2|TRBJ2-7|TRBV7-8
CASSPPGRLAGGYEQYF
TGTGCCAGCAGCCCACCGGGTCGACTAGCGGGGGGCTACGAGCAGTACTTC
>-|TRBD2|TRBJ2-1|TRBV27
CASSGLAGSLNEQFF
TGTGCCAGCAGTGGACTAGCGGGGTCGTTGAATGAGCAGTTCTTC
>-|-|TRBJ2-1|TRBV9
CASSGYTGNEQFF
TGTGCCAGCAGCGGGTACACAGGGAATGAGCAGTTCTTC
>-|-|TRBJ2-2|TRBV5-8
CASSLALSGQNTGELFF
TGTGCCAGCAGCTTGGCGCTTTCGGGACAGAACACCGGGGAGCTGTTTTTT
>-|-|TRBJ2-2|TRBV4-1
CASSPLGLAGELFF
TGCGCCAGCAGCCCTCTGGGGTTGGCCGGGGAGCTGTTTTTT
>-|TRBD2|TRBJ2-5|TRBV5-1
CASSLYLAVKGEETQYF
TGCGCCAGCAGCTTGTATCTAGCGGTCAAAGGGGAAGAGACCCAGTACTTC